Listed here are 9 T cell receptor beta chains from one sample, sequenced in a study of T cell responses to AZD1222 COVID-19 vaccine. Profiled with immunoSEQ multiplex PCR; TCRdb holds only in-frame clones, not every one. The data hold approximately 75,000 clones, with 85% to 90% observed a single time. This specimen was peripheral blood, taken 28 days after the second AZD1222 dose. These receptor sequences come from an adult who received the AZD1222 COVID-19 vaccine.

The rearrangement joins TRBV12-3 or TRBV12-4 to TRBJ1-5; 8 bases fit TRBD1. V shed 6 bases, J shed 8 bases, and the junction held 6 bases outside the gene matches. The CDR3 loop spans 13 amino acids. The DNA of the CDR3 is TGTGCCAGCAGACTGACAGGGGAGAAGCCCCAGCATTTT. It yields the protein CASRLTGEKPQHF.

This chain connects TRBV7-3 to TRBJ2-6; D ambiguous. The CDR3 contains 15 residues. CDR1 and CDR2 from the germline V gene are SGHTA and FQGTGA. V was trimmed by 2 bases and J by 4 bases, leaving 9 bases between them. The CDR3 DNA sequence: TGTGCCAGCAGCTTACCAACCTCAGGGGCCAACGTCCTGACTTTC. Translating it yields CASSLPTSGANVLTF.

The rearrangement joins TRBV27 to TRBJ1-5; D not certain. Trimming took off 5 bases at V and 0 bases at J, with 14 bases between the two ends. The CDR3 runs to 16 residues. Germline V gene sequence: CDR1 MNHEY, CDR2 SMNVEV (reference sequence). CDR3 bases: TGTGCCAGCAGTCCACGACCGGGTTTTAGCAATCAGCCCCAGCATTTT. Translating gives CASSPRPGFSNQPQHF.

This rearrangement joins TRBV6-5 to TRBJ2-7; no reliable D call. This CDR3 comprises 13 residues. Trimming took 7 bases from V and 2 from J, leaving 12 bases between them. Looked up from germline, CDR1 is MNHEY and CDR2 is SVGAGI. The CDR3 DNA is TGTGCCAGCACATCGGACGTAGCCTACGAGCAGTACTTC. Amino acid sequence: CASTSDVAYEQYF.

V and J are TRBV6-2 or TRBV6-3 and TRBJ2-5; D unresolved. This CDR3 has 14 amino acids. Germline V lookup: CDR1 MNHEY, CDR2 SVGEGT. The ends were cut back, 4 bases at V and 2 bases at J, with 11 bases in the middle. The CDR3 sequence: CASSWPSRQETQYF. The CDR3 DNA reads TGTGCCAGCAGTTGGCCCTCTAGACAAGAGACCCAGTACTTC.

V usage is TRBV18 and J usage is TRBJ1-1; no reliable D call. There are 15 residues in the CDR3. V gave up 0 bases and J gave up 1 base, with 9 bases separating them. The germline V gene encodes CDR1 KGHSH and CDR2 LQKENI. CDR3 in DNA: TGTGCCAGCTCACCACCGTCCAAGGCGAACACTGAAGCTTTCTTT. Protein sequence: CASSPPSKANTEAFF.

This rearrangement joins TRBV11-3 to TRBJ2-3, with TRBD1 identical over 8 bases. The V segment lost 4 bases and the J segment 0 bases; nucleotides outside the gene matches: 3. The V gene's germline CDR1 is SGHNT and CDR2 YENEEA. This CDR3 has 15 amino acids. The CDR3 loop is CASSSRTGSTDTQYF. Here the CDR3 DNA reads TGTGCCAGCAGCTCACGGACAGGGAGCACAGATACGCAGTATTTT. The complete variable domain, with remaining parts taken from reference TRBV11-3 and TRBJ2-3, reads EAGVVQSPRYKIIEKKQPVAFWCNPISGHNTLYWYLQNLGQGPELLIRYENEEAVDDSQLPKDRFSAERLKGVDSTLKIQPAELGDSAVYLCASSSRTGSTDTQYFGPGTRLTVL.

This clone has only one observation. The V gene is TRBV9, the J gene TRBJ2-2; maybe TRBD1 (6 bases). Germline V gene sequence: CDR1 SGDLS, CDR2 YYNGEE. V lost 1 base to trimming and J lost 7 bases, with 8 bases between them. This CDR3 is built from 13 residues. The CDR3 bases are TGTGCCAGCAGCGTAACAGGGTTCGGGGAGCTGTTTTTT. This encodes CASSVTGFGELFF.

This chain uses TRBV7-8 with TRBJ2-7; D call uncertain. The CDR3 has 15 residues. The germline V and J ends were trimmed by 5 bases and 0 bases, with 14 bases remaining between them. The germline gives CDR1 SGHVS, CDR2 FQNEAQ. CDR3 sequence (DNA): TGTGCCAGCAGCCCCGAGGACCCGAGCTCCTACGAGCAGTACTTC. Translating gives CASSPEDPSSYEQYF.